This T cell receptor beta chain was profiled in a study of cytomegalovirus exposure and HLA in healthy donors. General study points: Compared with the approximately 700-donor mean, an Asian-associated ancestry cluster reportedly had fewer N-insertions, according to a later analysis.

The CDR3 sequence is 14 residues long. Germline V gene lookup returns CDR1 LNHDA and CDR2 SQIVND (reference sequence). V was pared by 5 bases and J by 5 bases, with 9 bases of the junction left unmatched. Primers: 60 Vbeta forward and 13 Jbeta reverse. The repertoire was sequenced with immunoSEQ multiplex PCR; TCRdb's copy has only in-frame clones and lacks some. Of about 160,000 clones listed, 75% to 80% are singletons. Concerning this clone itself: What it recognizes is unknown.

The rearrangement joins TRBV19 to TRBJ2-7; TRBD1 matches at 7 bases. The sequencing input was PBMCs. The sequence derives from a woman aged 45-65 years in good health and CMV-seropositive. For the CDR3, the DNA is TGTGCCAGTAGTCAACCGCCCGGGACAGACGAGCAGTACTTC. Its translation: CASSQPPGTDEQYF.